These T cell receptor beta chains were read from a single sample in a study of blood T cell repertoires in COVID-19. The protocol was immunoSEQ multiplex PCR, while the TCRdb copy is restricted to in-frame clones and leaves out a portion. This sample carries more than 250,000 clones, about 83% of them seen once, and the ten largest clones take about 5.5%. Sequencing input: PBMCs or T cells enriched from blood (not recorded which). The receptors shown here come from a woman in her 40s who had recovered from COVID-19. Each CDR3 is given with its conserved first and last residue. A D gene is named only where the DNA matches it firmly. Not all rows give a size; the values are once, few, many and, for expanded clones, a class.

V	size	J	D	DNA	CDR3
TRBV7-2	.	TRBJ2-7	TRBD2	TGTGCCAGCAGCTTAGCGGGAGGGGCACTCGAGCAGTACTTC	CASSLAGGALEQYF
TRBV3-1/TRBV3-2	.	TRBJ2-3	.	TGTGCCAGCAGCCAGGTTCGAGTGGATACGCAGTATTTT	CASSQVRVDTQYF
TRBV5-1	.	TRBJ2-3	TRBD1	TGCGCCAGCAGCCTGGACCCGGGACAGGGGTCAGATACGCAGTATTTT	CASSLDPGQGSDTQYF
TRBV13	.	TRBJ2-5	.	TGTGCCAGCAGCTCCGCGGGGCCAAAAGGGGCCCAGTACTTC	CASSSAGPKGAQYF
TRBV6-1	.	TRBJ1-2	TRBD1	TGTGCCAGCAGTGAGGGGACAGCTACTAACTATGGCTACACCTTC	CASSEGTATNYGYTF
TRBV19	.	TRBJ2-1	.	TGTGCCAGTACCATGGAGGATGAGCAGTTCTTC	CASTMEDEQFF
TRBV30	.	TRBJ2-7	.	TGTGCCTGGAAGCGGGTCTACGAGCAGTACTTC	CAWKRVYEQYF
TRBV28	.	TRBJ1-4	TRBD1	TGTGCCAGCAGTTCTCAGGGGACAGGGGGGGAAAAACTGTTTTTT	CASSSQGTGGEKLFF
TRBV6-1	.	TRBJ1-5	TRBD1	TGTGCCAGCAGTGAAGCAGGGGGCGCTTATCAGCCCCAGCATTTT	CASSEAGGAYQPQHF
TRBV28	once	TRBJ1-2	.	TGTGCCAGCAGTTTATACTCAGGAAACTCGAACTATGGCTACACCTTC	CASSLYSGNSNYGYTF
TRBV6-1	.	TRBJ2-1	TRBD2	TGTGCCAGCAGTGAAGAGGGGTCTAGCGGCTCCTACAATGAGCAGTTCTTC	CASSEEGSSGSYNEQFF
TRBV4-3	.	TRBJ1-2	.	TGCGCCAGCAGCCAAGATTCCGCCAGTGGCTACACCTTC	CASSQDSASGYTF
TRBV5-1	.	TRBJ2-6	.	TGCGCCAGCAGCTTGGCCCCCCCGGTGAGTGGGGCCAACGTCCTGACTTTC	CASSLAPPVSGANVLTF
TRBV7-7	.	TRBJ2-7	TRBD2	TGTGCTAGCAGCCCGGGGACTAGAAACGAGCAGTACTTC	CASSPGTRNEQYF
TRBV5-1	.	TRBJ2-3	TRBD2	TGCGCCAGCAGCTTGGCTCCTAGCGGACCCACAGATACGCAGTATTTT	CASSLAPSGPTDTQYF
TRBV5-1	.	TRBJ2-7	TRBD1	TGCGCCAGCAGCGGGACAGGGGACGAGCAGTACTTC	CASSGTGDEQYF
TRBV6-5	.	TRBJ2-7	.	TGTGCCAGGAGGGCCGGATCTAGCGAGCAGTACTTC	CARRAGSSEQYF
TRBV28	.	TRBJ1-4	TRBD1	TGTGCCAGCAGCGACAGGGGCCACTATAATGAAAAACTGTTTTTT	CASSDRGHYNEKLFF
TRBV3-1/TRBV3-2	.	TRBJ2-7	TRBD1	TGTGCCAGCAGCCAAGAGGGGAGACAGGGGTCAACTGACTCCTACGAGCAGTACTTC	CASSQEGRQGSTDSYEQYF
TRBV28	few	TRBJ2-7	.	TGTGCCAGCAGTTTCCGGGAAAACTACGAGCAGTACTTC	CASSFRENYEQYF
TRBV15	.	TRBJ2-7	TRBD1	TGTGCCACCAGCAGGGGGGACAGCCCTAGCTACGAGCAGTACTTC	CATSRGDSPSYEQYF
TRBV4-2	few	TRBJ2-5	.	TGTGCCAGCAGCCAAGATGGGGCAGCCCAAGAGACCCAGTACTTC	CASSQDGAAQETQYF
TRBV6-1	.	TRBJ2-7	TRBD1	TGTGCCAGCAGTGAGGATGGGACGGGGGACAGGCCCTACGAGCAGTACTTC	CASSEDGTGDRPYEQYF
TRBV28	once	TRBJ1-2	.	TGTGCCAGCAGTTTAAGCCGCTATGGCTACACCTTC	CASSLSRYGYTF
TRBV6-2/TRBV6-3	.	TRBJ2-3	TRBD2	TGTGCCAGCAGTATACTAGCGGGAGAAAGTCCGGACTTCACAGATACGCAGTATTTT	CASSILAGESPDFTDTQYF
TRBV20-1	.	TRBJ2-4	.	TGCAGTGCTAGTGGTCCCAGAAACATTCAGTACTTC	CSASGPRNIQYF
TRBV7-2	.	TRBJ2-1	TRBD2	TGTGCCAGCAGCTTAGCGCTGGGACTAGCGACCTCTGAGCAGTTCTTC	CASSLALGLATSEQFF
TRBV4-3	.	TRBJ2-7	TRBD2	TGCGCCAGCAGCCAAGACCGAACTAGCGGGTGGTACGAGCAGTACTTC	CASSQDRTSGWYEQYF
TRBV2	.	TRBJ1-5	TRBD1	TGTGCCAGCGGCGGACAGGGGCGACAGCCCCAGCATTTT	CASGGQGRQPQHF
TRBV20-1	.	TRBJ1-2	.	TGCAGTGCTAACAGGGCCCCGGGCTACACCTTC	CSANRAPGYTF
TRBV21-1	many	TRBJ1-1	.	TGTGCCAGCAGCAAACCCCACCCAACTTTGGGACAGGGCGTAGAAGCTTTCTTT	CASSKPHPTLGQGVEAFF
TRBV2	.	TRBJ1-1	TRBD1	TGTGCCAGCAGTGAGGGCAGGGGGCCGGTGAACACTGAAGCTTTCTTT	CASSEGRGPVNTEAFF